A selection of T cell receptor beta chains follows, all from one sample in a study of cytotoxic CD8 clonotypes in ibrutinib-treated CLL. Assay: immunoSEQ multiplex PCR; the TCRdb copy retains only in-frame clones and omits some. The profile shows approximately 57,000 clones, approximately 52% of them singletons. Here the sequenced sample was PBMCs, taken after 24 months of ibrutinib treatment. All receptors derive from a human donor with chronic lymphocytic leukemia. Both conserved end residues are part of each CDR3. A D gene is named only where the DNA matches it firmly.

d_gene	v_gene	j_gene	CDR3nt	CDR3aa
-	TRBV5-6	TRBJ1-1	TGTGCCAGCAGCCCCGGGGGGGCGAGGTCTGAAGCTTTCTTT	CASSPGGARSEAFF
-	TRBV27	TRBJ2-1	TGTGCCACCACAGGGACCTGGGGCGGCAATGAGCAGTTCTTC	CATTGTWGGNEQFF
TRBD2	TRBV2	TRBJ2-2	TGTGCCAGCAGTAGCGGGGGGTTCAACACCGGGGAGCTGTTTTTT	CASSSGGFNTGELFF
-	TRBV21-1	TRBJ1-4	TGTGCCAGCAGCATTGGAAAACTGTTTTTT	CASSIGKLFF
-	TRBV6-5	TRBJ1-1	TGTGCCAGCAGTTTCCTTGGCCCGAGGCGGGGAGCTTTCTTT	CASSFLGPRRGAFF
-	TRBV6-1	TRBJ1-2	TGTGCCAGCAGGGCTCTTGGGAACTATGGCTACACCTTC	CASRALGNYGYTF
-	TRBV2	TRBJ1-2	TGTGCCAGCAGTGGCAACTATGGCTACACCTTC	CASSGNYGYTF
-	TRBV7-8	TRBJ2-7	TGTGCCAGCAGCTTAGGGAGCCCTGGCGCGATGACCTACGAGCAGTACTTC	CASSLGSPGAMTYEQYF
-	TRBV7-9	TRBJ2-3	TGTGCCAGCAGCTTAAGAGGGCCGTACACAGATACGCAGTATTTT	CASSLRGPYTDTQYF
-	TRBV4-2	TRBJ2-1	TGTGCCAGCAGCCAAGAACCTCGGGGTGTCTCCTACAATGAGCAGTTCTTC	CASSQEPRGVSYNEQFF
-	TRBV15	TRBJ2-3	TGTGCCACCAGCCCCGGGTGGGGGGGCACAGATACGCAGTATTTT	CATSPGWGGTDTQYF